One and the same sample provided the 23 T cell receptor beta chains below, sequenced in a study of blood T cells in healthy people across ages. A second PCR, run for about 6 to 12 cycles, used a sample-barcoded 5' primer plus a J-beta primer mix. From the 5' RACE reads, TCRdb called clonotypes with MiXCR, one entry per CDR3 protein. The sample includes about a million distinct CDR3 sequences, about 48% of them seen just once. The sample consisted of blood. All receptors come from a man aged 25 to 40 in good health.

This clonotype was picked up a small number of times. V is TRBV7-9 and J is TRBJ1-1; D is ambiguous. The germline V and J ends were trimmed by 1 base and 0 bases, with 9 bases remaining between them. Germline V CDR1 and CDR2: SEHNR, FQNEAQ (reference sequence). The CDR3 sequence is 15 residues long. The CDR3 DNA reads TGTGCCAGCAGCTTAGACGCGGCTTTGAACACTGAAGCTTTCTTT. Translated, it gives CASSLDAALNTEAFF.

The chain couples TRBV10-2 to TRBJ1-1, with D possibly being TRBD1 (5 bases). The CDR3 consists of 15 residues. The V gene lost 6 bases and the J gene lost 1 base, with 15 bases spanning the gap. Germline loops: CDR1 WSHSY, CDR2 SAAADI. CDR3: CASRDPGRGNTEAFF. Here the CDR3 DNA reads TGCGCCAGCAGGGACCCGGGACGGGGGAACACTGAAGCTTTCTTT.

The chain joins TRBV11-1 to TRBJ2-5; no clear D gene. The CDR3 contains 14 residues. Germline V gene data show CDR1 as SGHAT and CDR2 as FQDESV (reference sequence). Trimming removed 3 bases from V and 1 base from J, with 9 bases in between. The CDR3 DNA is TGTGCCAGCAGCTTTGTGGACGGCCAAGAGACCCAGTACTTC. It codes for CASSFVDGQETQYF.

By share of the sample, this clonotype is medium-sized. The chain combines TRBV7-9 with TRBJ2-1, with 8 bases matching TRBD2. Per germline, CDR1 SEHNR and CDR2 FQNEAQ (reference sequence). The CDR3 is 15 residues long. Germline trimming cut 2 bases from V and 9 bases from J; bases unmatched to any gene: 9. CDR3 sequence: CASSLLWRGDGEQFF. The CDR3 DNA sequence: TGTGCCAGCAGCTTACTCTGGCGGGGGGATGGTGAGCAGTTCTTC.

The rearrangement uses TRBV18 and TRBJ1-2; perhaps TRBD1 as D (6 bases). Per germline, CDR1 KGHSH and CDR2 LQKENI. This CDR3 spans 14 amino acids. V dropped 4 bases and J dropped 3 bases, with 12 bases sitting between them. The CDR3 sequence: CASSRTGLDYGYTF. The DNA for the CDR3 is TGTGCCAGCTCACGTACAGGGTTGGACTATGGCTACACCTTC.

A few counts support this clonotype. This chain connects TRBV7-3 to TRBJ2-1; D is undetermined. This CDR3 is built from 14 residues. The germline CDR1 and CDR2 sequences are SGHTA and FQGTGA. V lost 2 bases and J 7 bases, leaving 12 bases between the germline ends. The CDR3 nucleotides read TGTGCCAGCAGCTTACATTTTCAAGGGAATGAGCAGTTCTTC. It translates to CASSLHFQGNEQFF.

This chain connects TRBV29-1 to TRBJ2-7; D remains unclear. This CDR3 contains 13 residues. Germline CDR1 is SQVTM and CDR2 is ANQGSEA. V lost 3 bases and J 3 bases, leaving 12 bases between the germline ends. CDR3 coding DNA: TGCAGCGTTGAGGCCCCCGCCGGCTACGAGCAGTACTTC. Translated: CSVEAPAGYEQYF.

In regard to this clonotype: One end of the junction is discordant with germline, which a read error may explain. V gene TRBV7-8 combines with J gene TRBJ1-4; 11 bases line up with TRBD1. This CDR3 has 17 residues. Germline lookup yields CDR1 SGHVS and CDR2 FQNEAQ. The CDR3 coding sequence is TGTGCCGGCAGCTTAGCCGGGACAGGGGGGGCGAGTGAAAAACTGTTTTTT. Protein: CAGSLAGTGGASEKLFF.

This clonotype has only a few counts. This chain links TRBV10-3 with TRBJ2-7, with 7 bases aligning to TRBD1. CDR1 is ENHRY, CDR2 SYGVKD, per germline. J lost 9 bases, V lost 0 bases, and 14 bases had no gene match. The CDR3 is 16 residues long. The CDR3 DNA reads as TGTGCCATCAGTGAGTCTCGACAGGGTGGCAGTTTGGTGCAGTACTTC. This encodes CAISESRQGGSLVQYF.

The chain employs TRBV29-1 and TRBJ1-2; 9 bases are a match to TRBD1. This CDR3 has 18 residues. Germline loops: CDR1 SQVTM, CDR2 ANQGSEA. V shed 5 bases, J shed 6 bases, and the junction held 22 bases outside the gene matches. The CDR3 loop is CSVWDRDRERGLMDGYTF. CDR3 sequence (DNA): TGCAGCGTTTGGGACAGGGACCGAGAGAGGGGACTAATGGATGGCTACACCTTC.

The chain links TRBV7-2 to TRBJ2-1; TRBD2 matches at 16 bases. This CDR3 spans 20 amino acids. Germline V gene sequence: CDR1 SGHTA, CDR2 FQGNSA. V shed 2 bases and J 9 bases; nucleotides not matched to a gene: 16. The CDR3 bases are TGTGCCAGCAGCTTAACAGCCCCCGGGACTAGCGGGAGGGCCGGGTCTGAGCAGTTCTTC. Protein sequence: CASSLTAPGTSGRAGSEQFF.

The CDR3 spells CAIGGGGTSTDTQYF. The CDR3 DNA reads TGTGCCATCGGAGGGGGGGGCACCAGCACAGATACGCAGTATTTT. V gene TRBV10-3 combines with J gene TRBJ2-3, with D possibly TRBD2 on 7 matching bases. The CDR3 extends over 15 amino acids. Germline CDR1 reads ENHRY; CDR2 reads SYGVKD. Trimming removed 8 bases at V and 0 bases at J, with 15 bases between.

This clonotype was observed a few times. The gene calls are TRBV10-3 and TRBJ2-3, with 7 positions matching TRBD2. The V gene end was trimmed by 6 bases and the J gene end by 4 bases; junction bases not matched to a gene: 7. Germline loops: CDR1 ENHRY, CDR2 SYGVKD. The CDR3 contains 14 residues. The CDR3 loop reads CAISQTSAADTQYF. CDR3 bases: TGTGCCATCAGCCAAACTAGCGCGGCAGATACGCAGTATTTT.

CDR3 coding DNA: TGTGCCAGCAGCCAAGACCGGGGGCCGGGCACAGATACGCAGTATTTT. This codes for CASSQDRGPGTDTQYF. This rearrangement joins TRBV3-1 to TRBJ2-3; D tentatively fits TRBD1 or TRBD2 (6 bases each). Trimming cost V 0 bases and J 1 base, with 11 bases left between them. The germline CDR1 and CDR2 sequences are LGHDT and YNNKEL (reference sequence). The CDR3 runs 16 residues.

The chain joins TRBV11-2 to TRBJ2-5; D gene unclear. Trimming pared 1 base from V and 1 base from J, leaving 7 bases between. The CDR3 contains 14 residues. Germline CDR1 and CDR2: SGHAT and FQNNGV. CDR3 in DNA: TGTGCCAGCAGCTTAGGGACGACCCAAGAGACCCAGTACTTC. Translated: CASSLGTTQETQYF.

This clonotype was detected ten times or more. The J gene is TRBJ2-7, the V gene TRBV4-2; weak D call: TRBD2 (5 bases). CDR1 and CDR2 (germline): LGHNA, YNFKEQ. The CDR3 runs to 16 residues. The V end was cut by 1 base, the J end by 1 base, with 14 bases between. The CDR3 bases are TGTGCCAGCAGCCAAGCCACGGCCCGGGATTCCTACGAGCAGTACTTC. Amino acids: CASSQATARDSYEQYF.

This clonotype was picked up a small number of times. This rearrangement joins TRBV4-1 to TRBJ2-3; D possibly corresponds to TRBD2 (5 bases). This CDR3 has 12 amino acids. Germline CDR1 and CDR2: MGHRA and YSYEKL. V was clipped by 3 bases and J by 7 bases, with 8 bases between them. DNA for the CDR3: TGCGCCAGCAGCCAGATGACTAATACGCAGTATTTT. It codes for CASSQMTNTQYF.

The rearrangement joins TRBV5-1 to TRBJ2-3; D may correspond to TRBD1 or TRBD2 (6 bases each). This CDR3 has 15 amino acids. V lost 2 bases, J lost 0 bases, and 10 bases lay in between. Germline V gene data show CDR1 as SGHRS and CDR2 as YFSETQ. The CDR3 sequence: CASSFEGGSTDTQYF. As DNA, the CDR3 is TGCGCCAGCAGCTTCGAAGGGGGGAGCACAGATACGCAGTATTTT.

As concerns this clonotype: A read error may produce the germline difference seen at one junction end. The chain links TRBV4-1 to TRBJ2-7, with TRBD2 matching over 9 bases. The end of the DNA is better explained by TRBJ2-5, so the J call may be wrong. Germline V gives CDR1 MGHRA, CDR2 YSYEKL. CDR3 length: 16 residues. The CDR3: CASSQGGGANQGTQYF. The CDR3 DNA reads TGCGCCAGCAGCCAGGGCGGGGGGGCAAACCAAGGGACCCAGTACTTC.

This clonotype has just one count. This chain uses TRBV4-2 with TRBJ2-5; a weak D match, TRBD2 (6 bases). The CDR3 consists of 17 residues. Trimming took 3 bases from V and 5 from J, leaving 22 bases between them. CDR1 is LGHNA and CDR2 is YNFKEQ in the germline V gene. The CDR3 protein is CASSHDNVKKRGETQYF. In DNA form, the CDR3 reads TGTGCCAGCAGCCACGATAATGTTAAAAAACGGGGGGAGACCCAGTACTTC.

The rearrangement uses TRBV6-1 and TRBJ1-2, with D perhaps matching TRBD1 (6 bases). V lost 4 bases to trimming and J lost 4 bases, with 13 bases between them. This CDR3 has 14 amino acids. Germline V gene sequence: CDR1 MNHNS, CDR2 SASEGT. The CDR3 region has the DNA TGTGCCAGCAGTGTAGACGGGACAATCTATGGCTACACCTTC. Residues: CASSVDGTIYGYTF.

This chain connects TRBV12-3 or TRBV12-4 to TRBJ1-2; D remains ambiguous. The CDR3 sequence is 13 residues long. V gave up 2 bases and J gave up 8 bases, with 12 bases separating them. The CDR3: CASSLSRAGGYTF. Written as DNA, the CDR3 is TGTGCCAGCAGTTTATCGAGGGCAGGAGGCTACACCTTC.

The chain couples TRBV29-1 to TRBJ2-6; TRBD2 might be the D (5 bases). This CDR3 is built from 14 residues. CDR1 and CDR2 (germline): SQVTM, ANQGSEA. Trimming cost V 7 bases and J 2 bases, with 12 bases left between them. For the CDR3, the DNA is TGCAGCGCCGGAGGTGATGCTGGGGCCAACGTCCTGACTTTC. This codes for CSAGGDAGANVLTF.